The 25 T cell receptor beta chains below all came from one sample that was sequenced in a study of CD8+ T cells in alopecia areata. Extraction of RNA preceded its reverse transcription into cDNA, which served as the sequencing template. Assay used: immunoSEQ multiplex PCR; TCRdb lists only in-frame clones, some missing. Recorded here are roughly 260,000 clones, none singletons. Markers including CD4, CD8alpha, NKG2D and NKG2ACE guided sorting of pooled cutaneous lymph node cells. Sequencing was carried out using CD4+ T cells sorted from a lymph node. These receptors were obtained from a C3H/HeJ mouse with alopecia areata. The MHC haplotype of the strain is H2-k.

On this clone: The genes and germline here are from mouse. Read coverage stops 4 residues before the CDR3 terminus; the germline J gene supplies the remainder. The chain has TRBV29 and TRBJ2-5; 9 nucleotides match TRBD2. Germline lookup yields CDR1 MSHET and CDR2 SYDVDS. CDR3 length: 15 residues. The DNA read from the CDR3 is TGTGCTAGCAGTTTATTTTTGGGGGGGCGGGAC. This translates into CASSLFLGGRD. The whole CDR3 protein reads CASSLFLGGRDTQYF.

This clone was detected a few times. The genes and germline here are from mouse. The CDR3 is CASSDRKNSPLYF. The CDR3 DNA, read in part, is TGTGCCAGCAGTGACAGGAAGAATTCGCCC. The chain has TRBV13-3 and TRBJ1-6; D not resolved. Read coverage stops 3 residues before the CDR3 terminus; the germline J gene supplies the remainder. TRBJ1-6 is identified as an open reading frame with a role that is uncertain. V lost 2 bases and J lost 7, with 7 bases in between. CDR1 and CDR2 (germline): NNHDY, SYVADS. This CDR3 has 13 amino acids.

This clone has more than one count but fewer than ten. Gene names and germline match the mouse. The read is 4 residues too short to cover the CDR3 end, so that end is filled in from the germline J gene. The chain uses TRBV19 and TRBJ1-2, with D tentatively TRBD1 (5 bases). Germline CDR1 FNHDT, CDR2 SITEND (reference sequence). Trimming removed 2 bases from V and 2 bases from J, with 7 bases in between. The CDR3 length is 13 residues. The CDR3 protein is CASSMGDNSDYTF. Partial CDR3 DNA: TGTGCCAGCAGTATGGGGGACAACTCC.

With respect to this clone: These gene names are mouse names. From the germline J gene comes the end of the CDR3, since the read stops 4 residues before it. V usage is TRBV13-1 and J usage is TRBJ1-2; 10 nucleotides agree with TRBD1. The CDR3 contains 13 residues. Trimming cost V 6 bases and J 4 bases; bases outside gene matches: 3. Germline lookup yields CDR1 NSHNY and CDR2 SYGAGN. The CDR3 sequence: CASMGDRGSDYTF. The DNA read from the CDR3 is TGTGCCAGCATGGGGGACAGGGGCTCC.

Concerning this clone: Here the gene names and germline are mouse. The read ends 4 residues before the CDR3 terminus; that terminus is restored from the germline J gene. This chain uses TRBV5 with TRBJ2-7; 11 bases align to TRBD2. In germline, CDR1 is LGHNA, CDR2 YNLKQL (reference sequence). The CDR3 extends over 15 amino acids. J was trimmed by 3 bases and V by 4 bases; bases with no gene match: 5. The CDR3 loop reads CASSLPGLGVYEQYF. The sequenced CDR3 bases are TGTGCCAGCAGCCTACCGGGACTGGGGGTCTAT.

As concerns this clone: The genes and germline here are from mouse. CDR3 bases read: TGTGCCAGCAGTGGACAACTTAACCAAGAC. Translation gives CASSGQLNQD. The full CDR3 is CASSGQLNQDTQYF. The chain uses TRBV19 and TRBJ2-5; maybe TRBD1 (5 bases). The CDR3 is cut off 4 residues early in the read; its end comes from the germline J gene. The V gene lost 4 bases and the J gene lost 0 bases, with 9 bases spanning the gap. The CDR3 is 14 amino acids. The germline V gene has CDR1 FNHDT and CDR2 SITEND (reference sequence).

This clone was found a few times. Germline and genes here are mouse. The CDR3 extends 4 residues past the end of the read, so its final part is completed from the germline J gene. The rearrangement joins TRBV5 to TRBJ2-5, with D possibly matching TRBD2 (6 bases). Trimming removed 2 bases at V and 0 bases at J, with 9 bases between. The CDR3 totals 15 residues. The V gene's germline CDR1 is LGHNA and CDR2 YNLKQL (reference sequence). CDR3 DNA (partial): TGTGCCAGCAGCCAAATGGGGGTTAACCAAGAC. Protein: CASSQMGVNQD. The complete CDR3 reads CASSQMGVNQDTQYF.

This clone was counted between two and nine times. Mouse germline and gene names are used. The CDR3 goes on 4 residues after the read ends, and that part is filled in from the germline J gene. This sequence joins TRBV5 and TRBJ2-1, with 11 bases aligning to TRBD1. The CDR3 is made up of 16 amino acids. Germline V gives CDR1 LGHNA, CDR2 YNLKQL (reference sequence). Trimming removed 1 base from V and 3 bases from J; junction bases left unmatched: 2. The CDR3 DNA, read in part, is TGTGCCAGCAGCCAAGGGGGGACAGGGGGCTATGCT. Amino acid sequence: CASSQGGTGGYA. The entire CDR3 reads CASSQGGTGGYAEQFF.

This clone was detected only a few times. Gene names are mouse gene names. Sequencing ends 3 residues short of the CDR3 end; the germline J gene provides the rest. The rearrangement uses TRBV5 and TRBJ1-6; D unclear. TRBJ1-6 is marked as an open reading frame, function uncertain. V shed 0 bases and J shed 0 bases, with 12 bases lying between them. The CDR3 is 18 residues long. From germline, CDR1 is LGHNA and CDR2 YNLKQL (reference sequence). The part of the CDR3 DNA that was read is TGTGCCAGCAGCCAAGAGCCACAGAATAATTCCTATAATTCGCCC. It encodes CASSQEPQNNSYNSP. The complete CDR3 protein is CASSQEPQNNSYNSPLYF.

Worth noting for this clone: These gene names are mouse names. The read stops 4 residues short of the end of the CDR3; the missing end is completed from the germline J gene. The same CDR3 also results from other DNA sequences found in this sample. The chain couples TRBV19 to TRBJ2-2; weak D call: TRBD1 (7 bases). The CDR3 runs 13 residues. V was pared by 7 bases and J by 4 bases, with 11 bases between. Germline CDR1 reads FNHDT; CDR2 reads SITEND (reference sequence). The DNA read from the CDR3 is TGTGCCAGCCGCCAGGGGGGCACCGGG. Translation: CASRQGGTG. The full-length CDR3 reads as CASRQGGTGQLYF.

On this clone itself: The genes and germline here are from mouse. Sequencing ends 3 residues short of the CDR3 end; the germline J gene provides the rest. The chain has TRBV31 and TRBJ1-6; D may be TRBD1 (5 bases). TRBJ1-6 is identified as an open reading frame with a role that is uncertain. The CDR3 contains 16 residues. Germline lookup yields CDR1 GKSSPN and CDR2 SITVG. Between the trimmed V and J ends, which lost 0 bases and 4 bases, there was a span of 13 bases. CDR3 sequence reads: CAWSLPGRGYNSPLYF. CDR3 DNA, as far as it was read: TGTGCCTGGAGTCTACCGGGAAGGGGTTATAATTCGCCC.

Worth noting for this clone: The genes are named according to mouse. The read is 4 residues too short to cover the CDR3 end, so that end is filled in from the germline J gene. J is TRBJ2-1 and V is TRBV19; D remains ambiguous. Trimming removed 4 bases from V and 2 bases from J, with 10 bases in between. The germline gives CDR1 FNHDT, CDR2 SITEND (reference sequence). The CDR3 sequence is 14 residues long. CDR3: CASSRSGDYAEQFF. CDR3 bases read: TGTGCCAGCAGTCGGTCAGGCGACTATGCT.

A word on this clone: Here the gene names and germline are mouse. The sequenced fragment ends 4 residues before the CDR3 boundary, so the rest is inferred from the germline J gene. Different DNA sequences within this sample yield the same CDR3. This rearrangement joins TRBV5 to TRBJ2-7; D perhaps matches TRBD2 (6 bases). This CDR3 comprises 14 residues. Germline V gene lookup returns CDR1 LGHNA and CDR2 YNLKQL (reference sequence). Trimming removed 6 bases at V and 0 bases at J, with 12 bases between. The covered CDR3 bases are TGTGCCAGCAGTCCTTGGGGGAGCTCCTAT. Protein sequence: CASSPWGSSY. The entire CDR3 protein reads CASSPWGSSYEQYF.

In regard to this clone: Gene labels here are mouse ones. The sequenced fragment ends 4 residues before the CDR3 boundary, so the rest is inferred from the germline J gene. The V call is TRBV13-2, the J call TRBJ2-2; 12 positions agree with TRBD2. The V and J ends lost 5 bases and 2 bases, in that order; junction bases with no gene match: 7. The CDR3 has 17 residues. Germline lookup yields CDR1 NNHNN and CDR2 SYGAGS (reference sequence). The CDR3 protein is CASGDRDWGVNTGQLYF. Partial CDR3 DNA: TGTGCCAGCGGGGACCGGGACTGGGGGGTCAACACCGGG.

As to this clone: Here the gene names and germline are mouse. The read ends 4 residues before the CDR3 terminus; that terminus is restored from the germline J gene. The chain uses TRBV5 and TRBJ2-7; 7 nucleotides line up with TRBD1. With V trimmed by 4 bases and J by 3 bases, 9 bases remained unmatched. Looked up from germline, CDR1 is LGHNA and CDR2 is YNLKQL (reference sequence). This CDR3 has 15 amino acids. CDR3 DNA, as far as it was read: TGTGCCAGCAGCCCTCTCCGGGACAGATTCTAT. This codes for CASSPLRDRFY. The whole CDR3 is CASSPLRDRFYEQYF.

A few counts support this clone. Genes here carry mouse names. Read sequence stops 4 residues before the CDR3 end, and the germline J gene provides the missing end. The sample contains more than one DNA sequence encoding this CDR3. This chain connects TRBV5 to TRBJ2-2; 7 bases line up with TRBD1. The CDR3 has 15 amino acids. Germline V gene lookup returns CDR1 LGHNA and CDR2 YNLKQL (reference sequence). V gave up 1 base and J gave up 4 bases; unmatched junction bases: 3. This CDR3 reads CASSQGQGGTGQLYF. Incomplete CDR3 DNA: TGTGCCAGCAGCCAAGGACAGGGCGGCACCGGG.

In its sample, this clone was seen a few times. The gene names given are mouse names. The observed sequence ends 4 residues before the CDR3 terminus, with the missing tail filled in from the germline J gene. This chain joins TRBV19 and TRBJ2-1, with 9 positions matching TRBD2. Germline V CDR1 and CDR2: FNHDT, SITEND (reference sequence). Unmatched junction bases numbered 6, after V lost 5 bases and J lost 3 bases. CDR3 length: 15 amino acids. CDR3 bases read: TGTGCCAGCAGAACTGGGGACTGGGTCTATGCT. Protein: CASRTGDWVYA. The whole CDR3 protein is CASRTGDWVYAEQFF.

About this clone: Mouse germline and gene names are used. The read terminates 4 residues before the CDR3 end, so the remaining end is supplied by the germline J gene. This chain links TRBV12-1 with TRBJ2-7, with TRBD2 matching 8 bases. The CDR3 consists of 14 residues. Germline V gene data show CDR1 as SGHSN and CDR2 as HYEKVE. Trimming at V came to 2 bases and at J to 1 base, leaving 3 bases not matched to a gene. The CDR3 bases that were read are TGTGCCAGCTCTCGGACTGGGAGTTCCTAT. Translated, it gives CASSRTGSSY. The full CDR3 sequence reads CASSRTGSSYEQYF.

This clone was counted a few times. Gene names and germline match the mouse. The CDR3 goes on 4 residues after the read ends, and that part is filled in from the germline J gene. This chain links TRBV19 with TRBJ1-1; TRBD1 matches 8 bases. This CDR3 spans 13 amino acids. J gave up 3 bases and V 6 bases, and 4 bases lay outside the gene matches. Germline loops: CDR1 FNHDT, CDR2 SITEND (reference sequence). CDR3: CASKTGGYTEVFF. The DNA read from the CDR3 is TGTGCCAGCAAAACAGGGGGATACACA.

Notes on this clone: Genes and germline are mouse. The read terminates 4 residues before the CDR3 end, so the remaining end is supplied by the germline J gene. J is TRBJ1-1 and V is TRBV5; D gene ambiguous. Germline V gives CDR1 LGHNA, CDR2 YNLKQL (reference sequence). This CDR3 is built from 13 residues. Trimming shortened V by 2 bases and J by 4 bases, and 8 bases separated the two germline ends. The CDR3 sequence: CASSQTTSTEVFF. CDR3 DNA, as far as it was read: TGTGCCAGCAGCCAAACGACATCCACA.

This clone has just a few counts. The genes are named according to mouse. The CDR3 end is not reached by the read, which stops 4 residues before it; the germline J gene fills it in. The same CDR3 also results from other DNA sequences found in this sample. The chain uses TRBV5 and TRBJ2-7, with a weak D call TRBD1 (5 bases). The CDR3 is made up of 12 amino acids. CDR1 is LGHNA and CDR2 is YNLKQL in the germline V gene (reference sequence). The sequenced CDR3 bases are TGTGCCAGCAGCCATCAGGGATAT. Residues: CASSHQGY. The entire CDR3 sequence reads CASSHQGYEQYF.

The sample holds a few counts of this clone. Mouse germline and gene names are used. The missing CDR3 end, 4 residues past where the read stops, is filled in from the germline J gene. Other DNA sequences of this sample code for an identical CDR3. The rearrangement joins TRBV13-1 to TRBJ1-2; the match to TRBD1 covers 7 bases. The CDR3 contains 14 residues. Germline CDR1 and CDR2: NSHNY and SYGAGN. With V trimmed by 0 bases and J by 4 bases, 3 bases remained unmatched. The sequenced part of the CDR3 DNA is TGTGCCAGCAGTGATGAGGGGGCCGGCTCC. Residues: CASSDEGAGS. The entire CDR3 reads CASSDEGAGSDYTF.

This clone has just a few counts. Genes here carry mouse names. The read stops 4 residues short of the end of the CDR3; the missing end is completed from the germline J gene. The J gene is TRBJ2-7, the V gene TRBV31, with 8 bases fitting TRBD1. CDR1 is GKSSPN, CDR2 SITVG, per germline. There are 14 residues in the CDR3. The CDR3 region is CAWSLRDRRYEQYF. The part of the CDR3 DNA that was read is TGTGCCTGGAGTCTCCGGGACAGGCGGTAT.

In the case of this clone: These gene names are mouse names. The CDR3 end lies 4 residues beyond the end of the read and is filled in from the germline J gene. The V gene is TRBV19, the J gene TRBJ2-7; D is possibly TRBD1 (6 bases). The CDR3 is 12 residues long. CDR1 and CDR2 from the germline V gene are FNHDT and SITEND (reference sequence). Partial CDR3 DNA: TGTGCCAGCAGTCCCCACAGGGAT. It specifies CASSPHRD. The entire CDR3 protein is CASSPHRDEQYF.

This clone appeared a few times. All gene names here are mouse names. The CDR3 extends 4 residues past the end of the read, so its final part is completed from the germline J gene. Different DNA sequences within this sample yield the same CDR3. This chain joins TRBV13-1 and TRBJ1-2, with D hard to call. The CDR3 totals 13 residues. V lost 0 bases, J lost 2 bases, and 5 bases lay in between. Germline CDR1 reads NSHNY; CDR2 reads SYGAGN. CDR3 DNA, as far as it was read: TGTGCCAGCAGTGATGATCAGAACTCC. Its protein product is CASSDDQNS. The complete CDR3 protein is CASSDDQNSDYTF.